The 24 T cell receptor beta chains presented below share a single source sample, sequenced in a study of T-cell memory formation after mild COVID-19. MiXCR was run by TCRdb on the 5' RACE reads, yielding one entry per CDR3 protein. The sample carries a few hundred thousand distinct CDR3 sequences, under 25% recorded once. Sequenced: PBMCs or a T cell subset sorted from them (not recorded which). These receptor sequences come from a man aged 18 to 35 who had mild COVID-19 (a few samples of this study predate the infection). Cell type and time point are not known.

The V call is TRBV5-1, the J call TRBJ2-3; 11 nucleotides match TRBD1. Trimming cost V 3 bases and J 3 bases; bases outside gene matches: 3. There are 15 residues in the CDR3. Germline values: CDR1 SGHRS, CDR2 YFSETQ. CDR3 sequence (DNA): TGCGCCAGCAGCTCGGGACAGGGGGTAACAGATACGCAGTATTTT. Residues: CASSSGQGVTDTQYF.

The rearrangement uses TRBV7-8 and TRBJ2-3, with 9 bases aligning to TRBD2. Trimming took 5 bases from V and 6 from J; bases not matched to a gene: 12. The CDR3 extends over 16 amino acids. Looked up from germline, CDR1 is SGHVS and CDR2 is FQNEAQ. Here the CDR3 reads CASSAIAGGLGDTQYF. Written as DNA, the CDR3 is TGTGCCAGCAGCGCTATCGCGGGGGGGCTAGGTGATACGCAGTATTTT.

The J gene is TRBJ1-5, the V gene TRBV10-3; D might be TRBD1 (6 bases). Per germline, CDR1 ENHRY and CDR2 SYGVKD. V was cut by 0 bases and J by 5 bases, with 17 bases left in between. The CDR3 totals 17 residues. As DNA, the CDR3 is TGTGCCATCAGTGAGTCAGGGGGGTTCAAAGGATATCAGCCCCAGCATTTT. It translates to CAISESGGFKGYQPQHF.

The sample holds a few counts of this clonotype. The rearrangement uses TRBV7-2 and TRBJ2-2; 7 nucleotides agree with TRBD2. The CDR3 consists of 16 residues. The ends lost 2 bases at V and 1 base at J; junction bases unmatched: 4. Germline-derived CDR1 and CDR2 are SGHTA and FQGNSA. The CDR3 region is CASSLRRGRNTGELFF. The CDR3 region has the DNA TGTGCCAGCAGCTTACGTCGCGGGAGGAACACCGGGGAGCTGTTTTTT. The full variable domain, completed using reference TRBV7-2 and TRBJ2-2, is GAGVSQSPSNKVTEKGKDVELRCDPISGHTALYWYRQSLGQGLEFLIYFQGNSAPDKSGLPSDRFSAERTGGSVSTLTIQRTQQEDSAVYLCASSLRRGRNTGELFFGEGSRLTVL.

The genes are TRBV27 and TRBJ2-7; D is perhaps TRBD1 (6 bases). CDR1 and CDR2 from the germline V gene are MNHEY and SMNVEV (reference sequence). The CDR3 sequence is 12 residues long. V lost 10 bases and J lost 2, with 12 bases in between. The CDR3 nucleotides read TGTGCCACCAGGGGAAGAACCTACGAGCAGTACGTC. Amino acid sequence: CATRGRTYEQYV.

This clonotype showed up just a few times. The V and J genes are TRBV9 and TRBJ1-2, with D uncertain. V dropped 0 bases and J dropped 5 bases, with 5 bases sitting between them. The CDR3 has 12 amino acids. The germline V gene encodes CDR1 SGDLS and CDR2 YYNGEE. CDR3 sequence (DNA): TGTGCCAGCAGCGTAGCTGGGTATGGCTACACCTTC. Its translation is CASSVAGYGYTF.

This chain connects TRBV6-2 or TRBV6-3 to TRBJ1-2, with TRBD1 matching over 7 bases. Germline V gives CDR1 MNHEY, CDR2 SVGEGT. V was clipped by 6 bases and J by 4 bases; unmatched bases: 5. CDR3 length: 13 amino acids. CDR3 bases: TGTGCCAGCAGGAGGGACAGTTTCTATGGCTACACCTTC. This encodes CASRRDSFYGYTF.

The sample holds many counts of this clonotype. The chain's CDR3 is CASSLEGTSGGPQETQYF. The CDR3 bases are TGCGCCAGCAGCTTGGAGGGAACTAGCGGGGGACCGCAAGAGACCCAGTACTTC. The chain links TRBV5-1 to TRBJ2-5; the match to TRBD2 covers 11 bases. CDR1 is SGHRS, CDR2 YFSETQ, per germline. The V segment lost 0 bases and the J segment 2 bases; nucleotides outside the gene matches: 9. This CDR3 has 18 amino acids.

This clonotype turned up a few times. This chain uses TRBV7-2 with TRBJ2-1, with D tentatively TRBD1 (5 bases). Germline CDR1 is SGHTA and CDR2 is FQGNSA. Trimming took 5 bases from V and 4 from J, leaving 15 bases between them. The CDR3 has 15 amino acids. This chain's CDR3 is CASSPGQGWYNEQFF. DNA of the CDR3: TGTGCCAGCAGCCCCGGGCAGGGCTGGTACAATGAGCAGTTCTTC.

This clonotype was observed at least ten times. J is TRBJ2-7 and V is TRBV6-6; TRBD2 matches 10 bases. Trimming cost V 2 bases and J 2 bases; bases outside gene matches: 6. The CDR3 runs 16 residues. Germline CDR1 is MNHNY and CDR2 is SVGAGI (reference sequence). The CDR3 spells CASSYGSGGSTYEQYV. In DNA form, the CDR3 reads TGTGCCAGCAGTTACGGTAGCGGGGGGTCCACCTACGAGCAGTACGTC.

This chain links TRBV7-3 with TRBJ2-1, with 8 bases identical to TRBD1. Germline V gene lookup returns CDR1 SGHTA and CDR2 FQGTGA. V trimming: 5 bases; J trimming: 4 bases; junction bases outside the gene matches: 4. This CDR3 has 14 amino acids. CDR3 nucleotides: TGTGCCAGCAGCCCAGGACAGGGTTACAATGAGCAGTTCTTC. This translates into CASSPGQGYNEQFF.

In its sample, this clonotype was seen many times. V usage is TRBV29-1 and J usage is TRBJ2-5, with D possibly matching TRBD1 (5 bases). The CDR3 spans 12 residues. Germline V gene lookup returns CDR1 SQVTM and CDR2 ANQGSEA. The V end lost 4 bases, the J end lost 3 bases, and 9 bases lay between the germline ends. CDR3 in DNA: TGCAGCGTTGGGACAACCGAAGAGACCCAGTACTTC. It specifies CSVGTTEETQYF.

There are many counts of this clonotype. The genes are TRBV7-2 and TRBJ2-3; a possible D gene is TRBD1 (6 bases). V was pared by 6 bases and J by 9 bases, with 19 bases between. Germline V lookup: CDR1 SGHTA, CDR2 FQGNSA. The CDR3 totals 14 residues. The CDR3 sequence: CASSKQGKAPTQYF. CDR3 nucleotides: TGTGCCAGCAGTAAACAGGGAAAGGCGCCAACGCAGTATTTT.

For this clonotype: The germline gene is not matched at one end of the junction; a read error may be the cause. The J gene is TRBJ2-5, the V gene TRBV6-6; 13 bases agree with TRBD2. Germline lookup yields CDR1 MNHNY and CDR2 SVGAGI (reference sequence). The CDR3 totals 15 residues. The CDR3 here is CASLLAGGPQETKYF. The CDR3 coding sequence is TGTGCCAGCCTACTAGCGGGGGGGCCTCAAGAGACCAAGTACTTC.

This clonotype was found a few times. The chain has TRBV6-5 and TRBJ2-7; 8 bases map to TRBD2. With 2 bases clipped from V and 3 bases from J, the junction kept 6 bases outside the gene matches. Germline V gives CDR1 MNHEY, CDR2 SVGAGI. This CDR3 spans 15 amino acids. Here the CDR3 DNA reads TGTGCCAGCAGTTACGGCCGGGGGGGAAACTACGAGCAGTACTTC. Translated, it gives CASSYGRGGNYEQYF.

This clonotype has only a few counts. The CDR3 DNA sequence: TGTGCCAGCAGCCCGGGACAGGGCCTCGAGCAGTACGTC. Its protein is CASSPGQGLEQYV. The chain uses TRBV7-2 and TRBJ2-7; 9 nucleotides align to TRBD1. The CDR3 covers 13 residues. J was trimmed by 6 bases and V by 5 bases; bases with no gene match: 5. Germline CDR1 reads SGHTA; CDR2 reads FQGNSA.

The genes are TRBV6-5 and TRBJ1-2; possibly TRBD1 for D (6 bases). The CDR3 runs to 11 residues. Trimming removed 6 bases at V and 6 bases at J, with 8 bases between. Germline CDR1 and CDR2: MNHEY and SVGAGI. CDR3 region: CASRGTNGYTF. DNA of the CDR3: TGTGCCAGCAGAGGGACAAATGGCTACACCTTC.

This clonotype has just a few counts. This chain links TRBV10-3 with TRBJ2-5, with D possibly TRBD2 on 5 matching bases. In germline, CDR1 is ENHRY, CDR2 SYGVKD. The CDR3 spans 14 residues. Deletions cut 1 base from V and 5 bases from J, with 11 bases between. The CDR3 region has the DNA TGTGCCATCAGTGAGTGGTCTTCGGGGGAGACCCAGTACTTC. As protein: CAISEWSSGETQYF.

The gene calls are TRBV7-3 and TRBJ2-2, with D perhaps matching TRBD2 (5 bases). The germline CDR1 and CDR2 sequences are SGHTA and FQGTGA. The CDR3 runs to 17 residues. V was trimmed by 1 base and J by 1 base, leaving 13 bases between them. The CDR3 sequence is CASSLMAAAGNTGELFF. In DNA form, the CDR3 reads TGTGCCAGCAGCTTAATGGCAGCGGCAGGGAACACCGGGGAGCTGTTTTTT.

J is TRBJ2-5 and V is TRBV6-1; TRBD2 aligns across 7 bases. The CDR3 has 18 amino acids. CDR1 and CDR2 from the germline V gene are MNHNS and SASEGT. V shed 4 bases, J shed 5 bases, and the junction held 19 bases outside the gene matches. The CDR3 protein is CASSALAGHQLSKETQYF. The CDR3 nucleotides read TGTGCCAGCAGTGCATTAGCGGGCCACCAACTATCTAAGGAGACCCAGTACTTC.

The chain recombines TRBV6-2 or TRBV6-3 with TRBJ2-5; D call uncertain. The V end lost 7 bases, the J end lost 2 bases, and 5 bases lay between the germline ends. This CDR3 comprises 11 residues. Germline V lookup: CDR1 MNHEY, CDR2 SVGEGT. CDR3: CASKDQETQYF. CDR3 coding DNA: TGTGCCAGCAAAGATCAAGAGACCCAGTACTTC.

This sequence joins TRBV2 and TRBJ1-5, with unresolved D. Germline V gene lookup returns CDR1 SNHLY and CDR2 FYNNEI. V lost 7 bases to trimming and J lost 0 bases, with 10 bases between them. This CDR3 region has 14 residues. CDR3 protein: CASKYTDSNQPQHF. The DNA of the CDR3 is TGTGCCAGCAAATACACAGATAGCAATCAGCCCCAGCATTTT.

V and J are TRBV6-1 and TRBJ2-5, with D possibly matching TRBD1 (5 bases). Trimming removed 9 bases from V and 7 bases from J, with 27 bases in between. In germline, CDR1 is MNHNS, CDR2 SASEGT. This CDR3 is 16 amino acids long. CDR3 sequence (DNA): TGTGCCAGTATGCCAGCGAACCCAGGGATTTCGGGGACCCAGTACTTC. Amino acid sequence: CASMPANPGISGTQYF.

This clonotype was counted between two and nine times. The chain has TRBV2 and TRBJ2-1; TRBD1 agrees at 10 bases. V shed 5 bases, J shed 6 bases, and the junction held 4 bases outside the gene matches. The CDR3 is 14 amino acids. Germline assignment: CDR1 SNHLY and CDR2 FYNNEI. The CDR3 nucleotides read TGTGCCAGCAGTTCGGACAGGGGGTTCAATGAGCAGTTCTTC. It translates to CASSSDRGFNEQFF.